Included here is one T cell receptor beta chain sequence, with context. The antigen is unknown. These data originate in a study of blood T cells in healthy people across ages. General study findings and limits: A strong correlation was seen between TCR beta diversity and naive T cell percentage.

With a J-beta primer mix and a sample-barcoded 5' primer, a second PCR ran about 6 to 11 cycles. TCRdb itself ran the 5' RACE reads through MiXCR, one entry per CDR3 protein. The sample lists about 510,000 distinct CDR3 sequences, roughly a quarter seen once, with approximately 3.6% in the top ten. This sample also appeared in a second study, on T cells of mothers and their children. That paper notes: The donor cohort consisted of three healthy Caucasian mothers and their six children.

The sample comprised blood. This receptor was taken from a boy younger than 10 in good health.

The CDR3 nucleotides are TGTGCCAGCAGCCTACCTCAGAGGCTTGGAAACACCATATATTTT. This translates into CASSLPQRLGNTIYF. V is TRBV7-9 and J is TRBJ1-3; no definite D call. Trimming left V 5 bases short and J 3 bases short, with 14 bases between. The CDR3 totals 15 residues. Germline loops: CDR1 SEHNR, CDR2 FQNEAQ (reference sequence).